Listed below are T cell receptor beta chains from one sample, sequenced in a study of blood T cell repertoires in COVID-19. Libraries were prepared by immunoSEQ multiplex PCR; TCRdb keeps only in-frame clonotypes and omits some of them. The sample lists more than 45,000 clones, roughly 86% occurring once. The sample taken for sequencing was peripheral blood. The receptor set was obtained from a human donor with active COVID-19. The donor label of this sample is uncertain. CDR3s include the opening cysteine and the closing phenylalanine or tryptophan. Fields, in order: D gene, clone size, J gene, V gene, CDR3 DNA, CDR3 protein. D genes are given only for firm matches. Clone size, where shown, is once, few, many, or a class for clones that have expanded.

. once TRBJ2-1 TRBV6-5 TGTGCCAGCAGCCAAGGACTGAGCTCCTACAATGAGCAGTTCTTC CASSQGLSSYNEQFF
. . TRBJ2-2 TRBV7-8 TGTGCCAGCAGCTTAGGAACCAGGGGCACCGGGGAGCTGTTTTTT CASSLGTRGTGELFF
TRBD1 once TRBJ2-3 TRBV2 TGTGCCAGCAGTCTCGGGACAGGGGCGGATACGCAGTATTTT CASSLGTGADTQYF
. few TRBJ1-1 TRBV7-3 TGTGCCAGCAGCTTAACCCCGGGAACTGAAGCTTTCTTT CASSLTPGTEAFF
TRBD1 . TRBJ1-5 TRBV19 TGTGCCAGTACCCTCACAGGGGGCAATCAGCCCCAGCATTTT CASTLTGGNQPQHF
TRBD2 . TRBJ2-1 TRBV4-1 TGCGCCAGCAGCCAAGGCGCGAATAGGGAGGGTGAGCAGTTCTTC CASSQGANREGEQFF
. . TRBJ1-1 TRBV9 TGTGCCAGCAGCGTAGAGGCCGACAGGAACACTGAAGCTTTCTTT CASSVEADRNTEAFF
. . TRBJ1-2 TRBV5-1 TGCGCCAGCAGCCCGGACATATATGGCTACACCTTC CASSPDIYGYTF
TRBD1 . TRBJ2-6 TRBV7-9 TGTGCCAGCCATAAAGCTCGGGACAGGGCCTCTGGGGCCAACGTCCTGACTTTC CASHKARDRASGANVLTF
. . TRBJ2-7 TRBV3-1/TRBV3-2 TGTGCCAGCAGCCAATCCTGGGAGGAGGGCAACGAGCAGTACTTC CASSQSWEEGNEQYF
TRBD1 . TRBJ1-4 TRBV5-1 TGCGCCAGCAGCCTCGGGACAGTGGAAGAAAAACTGTTTTTT CASSLGTVEEKLFF
. once TRBJ1-2 TRBV21-1 TGTGCCAGCACCCCGGGAGGGGGACTGAATGTTGACTATGGCTACACCTTC CASTPGGGLNVDYGYTF
TRBD2 . TRBJ2-1 TRBV6-2/TRBV6-3 TGTGCCAGCAGTACGACGGCCGGACTAGCGGGGACCAATGAGCAGTTCTTC CASSTTAGLAGTNEQFF
. . TRBJ2-3 TRBV9 TGTGCCAGCAGCGTAGACATGGGGGGAGGCACAGATACGCAGTATTTT CASSVDMGGGTDTQYF
TRBD1 . TRBJ1-2 TRBV29-1 TGCAGCGTTGAAGATCTTGCGGGACAGGAAACAACCAACTATGGCTACACCTTC CSVEDLAGQETTNYGYTF
. . TRBJ1-5 TRBV18 TGTGCCAGCTCCGCCCCCCCTGGAGGACGGAATCAGCCCCAGCATTTT CASSAPPGGRNQPQHF
. . TRBJ2-1 TRBV7-9 TGTGCCAGCAGCTGCGATCAGCGGTCTAATGAGCAGTTCTTC CASSCDQRSNEQFF
. . TRBJ2-7 TRBV6-5 TGTGCCAGCAGTTCACCGTCAAGCGGGTTCCCCTACGAGCAGTACTTC CASSSPSSGFPYEQYF
TRBD2 . TRBJ2-1 TRBV6-5 TGTGCCAGCTTTCCGGGACTAGCGGGAGCCGATGAGCAGTTCTTC CASFPGLAGADEQFF
. . TRBJ1-2 TRBV12-3/TRBV12-4 TGTGCCAGCAGTTTCCCGGGTAGCGGCTACACCTTC CASSFPGSGYTF
TRBD1 . TRBJ2-1 TRBV2 TGTGCCAGCAGTGAACGGCAGGGGGCCTACAATGAGCAGTTCTTC CASSERQGAYNEQFF
. . TRBJ2-3 TRBV4-3 TGCGCCAGCAGCCAAGATAGCGGAACAGATACGCAGTATTTT CASSQDSGTDTQYF
TRBD1 once TRBJ2-1 TRBV6-5 TGTGCCAGCAGGCCCCGGACAGGATCCTACAATGAGCAGTTCTTC CASRPRTGSYNEQFF
TRBD1 . TRBJ2-7 TRBV7-6 TGTGCCAGCAGCAACCTCGGGACAGGAGCCTACGAGCAGTACTTC CASSNLGTGAYEQYF
TRBD1 . TRBJ2-3 TRBV10-3 TGTGCCACCCGACAGGGGGCAAACACAGATACGCAGTATTTT CATRQGANTDTQYF
TRBD2 . TRBJ2-1 TRBV28 TGTGCCAGCAGCGGGACTAGCGGGAGTGATGAGCAGTTCTTC CASSGTSGSDEQFF
. . TRBJ2-1 TRBV6-5 TGTGCCAGCAGCAGGGGCAGCTCCTACAATGAGCAGTTCTTC CASSRGSSYNEQFF
. once TRBJ1-5 TRBV5-8 TGTGCCAGCAGCTGGGTGGGGCCGCAGGGCGGCAATCAGCCCCAGCATTTT CASSWVGPQGGNQPQHF
. few TRBJ1-1 TRBV2 TGTGCCAGCAGTGAGAGCGGCCGAGCCACTGAAGCTTTCTTT CASSESGRATEAFF
TRBD1 . TRBJ1-4 TRBV28 TGTGCCAGCAGAACCCAGGGGGCGGACGAAAAACTGTTTTTT CASRTQGADEKLFF
. . TRBJ2-2 TRBV7-9 TGTGCCAGCAGCGGATTGGCGGGGCTGAACACCGGGGAGCTGTTTTTT CASSGLAGLNTGELFF
. . TRBJ2-7 TRBV5-1 TGCGCCAGCAGCTTGGATGCGACAGGCAGCACCTACGAGCAGTACTTC CASSLDATGSTYEQYF
. . TRBJ1-4 TRBV5-4 TGTGCCAGCAGCTTCTGGAGGGGAAAAAGCGCCGAAAAACTGTTTTTT CASSFWRGKSAEKLFF
TRBD1 . TRBJ2-7 TRBV9 TGTGCCAGCAGCCCCCGGGACAGGGGCTACGAGCAGTACTTC CASSPRDRGYEQYF
TRBD2 . TRBJ2-3 TRBV29-1 TGCAGCGCAACTAGCGGGGGCGAAAATACGCAGTATTTT CSATSGGENTQYF